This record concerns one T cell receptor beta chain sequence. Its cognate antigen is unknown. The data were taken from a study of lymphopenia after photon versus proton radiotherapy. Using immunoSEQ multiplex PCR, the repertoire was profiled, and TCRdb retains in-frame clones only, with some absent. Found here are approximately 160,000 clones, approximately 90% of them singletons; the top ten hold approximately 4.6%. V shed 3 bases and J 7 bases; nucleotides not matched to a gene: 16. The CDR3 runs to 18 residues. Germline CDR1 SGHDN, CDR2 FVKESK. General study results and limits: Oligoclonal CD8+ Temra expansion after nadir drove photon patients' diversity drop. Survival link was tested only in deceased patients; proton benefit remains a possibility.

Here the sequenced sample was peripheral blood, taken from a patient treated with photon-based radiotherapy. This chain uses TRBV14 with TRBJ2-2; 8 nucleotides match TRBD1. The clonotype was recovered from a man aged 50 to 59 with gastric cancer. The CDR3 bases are TGTGCCAGCAGCCACTTCCCCCTTGGACAGGGATGGGGCGGGGAGCTGTTTTTT. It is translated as CASSHFPLGQGWGGELFF.